This T cell receptor beta chain was sequenced in a study of blood T cell repertoires in COVID-19. At the level of the study: The analysed material was cDNA or gDNA that came from T cells, B-cell-depleted T cells, or PBMCs.

The CDR3 is 11 residues long. V lost 6 bases to trimming and J lost 6 bases, with 6 bases between them. Germline CDR1 and CDR2: MNHEY and SVGAGI. Original analysis: Amplification with reference gene primers provided the estimates of nucleated cell counts. The assay was immunoSEQ multiplex PCR, and TCRdb's table has in-frame clones only and misses some. V and J calls and clone size are given by that table; D and trimming were obtained from the DNA. The table lists about 130,000 clones, about 74% of them singletons. The sequencing sample was made of peripheral blood. This sequence joins TRBV6-5 and TRBJ2-1, with D unclear. The TCR was taken from a man aged 60-69 years with acute or convalescent COVID-19. The DNA of the CDR3 is TGTGCCAGCAGATGGCTCAATGAGCAGTTCTTC. It is translated as CASRWLNEQFF.